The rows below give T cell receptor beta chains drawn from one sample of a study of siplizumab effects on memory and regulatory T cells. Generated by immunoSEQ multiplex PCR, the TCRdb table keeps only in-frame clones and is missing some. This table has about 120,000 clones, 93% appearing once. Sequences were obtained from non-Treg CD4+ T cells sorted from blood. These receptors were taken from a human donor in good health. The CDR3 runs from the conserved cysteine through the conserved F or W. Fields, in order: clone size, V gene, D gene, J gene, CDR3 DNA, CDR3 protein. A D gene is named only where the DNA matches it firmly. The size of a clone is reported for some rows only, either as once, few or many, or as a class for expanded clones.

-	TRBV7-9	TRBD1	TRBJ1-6	TGTGCCAGCAGCTTCCGACAGGGGGCCAATAATTCACCCCTCCACTTT	CASSFRQGANNSPLHF
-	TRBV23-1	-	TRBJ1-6	TGCGCCAGCAGTCACAACAGGGTGAGGTCACCCCTCCACTTT	CASSHNRVRSPLHF
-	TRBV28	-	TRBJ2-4	TGTGCCAGCAGTCGAACAGGGTGGGGTAGCATTCAGTACTTC	CASSRTGWGSIQYF
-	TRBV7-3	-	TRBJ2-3	TGTGCCAGCAGCTCAGGACCGCGTACTAGCACAGATACGCAGTATTTT	CASSSGPRTSTDTQYF
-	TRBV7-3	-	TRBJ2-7	TGTGCCAGCAGCCCGGAGGGACTGATCTACGAGCAGTACTTC	CASSPEGLIYEQYF
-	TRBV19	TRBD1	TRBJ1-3	TGTGCCAGTAGATGGGGACAGGAGAGCTCTGGAAACACCATATATTTT	CASRWGQESSGNTIYF
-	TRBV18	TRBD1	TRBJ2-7	TGTGCCAGCTCACCACTATTGGGGGCGGGACAGGGCTACGAGCAGTACTTC	CASSPLLGAGQGYEQYF
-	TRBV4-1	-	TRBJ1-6	TGCGCCAGCAGCCTCAACAGGTTAGCTAATAATTCACCCCTCCACTTT	CASSLNRLANNSPLHF
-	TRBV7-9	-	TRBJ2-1	TGTGCCAGCAGCGATCCGTCCCCCTACTCCTACAATGAGCAGTTCTTC	CASSDPSPYSYNEQFF
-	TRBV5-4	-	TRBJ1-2	TGTGCCAGCAGCTTATCCGGGACGGGAAACTATGGCTACACCTTC	CASSLSGTGNYGYTF
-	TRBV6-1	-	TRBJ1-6	TGTGCCAGCAGAGAAGACAGCTCCTATAATTCACCCCTCCACTTT	CASREDSSYNSPLHF
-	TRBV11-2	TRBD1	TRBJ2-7	TGTGCCAGCAGCACGGGACAGGGGCGGTCCGAGCAGTACTTC	CASSTGQGRSEQYF
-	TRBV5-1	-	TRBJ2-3	TGCGCCAGCAGCTTCGTTGTAGGGCAGCACCGCACAGATACGCAGTATTTT	CASSFVVGQHRTDTQYF
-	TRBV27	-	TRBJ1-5	TGTGCCAGCAGTTACAGTAGCCCTCATAGCAATCAGCCCCAGCATTTT	CASSYSSPHSNQPQHF
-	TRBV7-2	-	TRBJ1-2	TGTGCCAGCACTTACCCGAATGACCCTGGCTACACCTTC	CASTYPNDPGYTF
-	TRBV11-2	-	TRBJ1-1	TGTGCCAGCAGCTTAGCACAGTTTAACACTGAAGCTTTCTTT	CASSLAQFNTEAFF
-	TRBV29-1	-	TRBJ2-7	TGCAGCGTTGAAGATCAAGGGCCGGGACGGATCTACGAGCAGTACTTC	CSVEDQGPGRIYEQYF
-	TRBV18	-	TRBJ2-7	TGTGCCAGCTCAAGTCCGTACGAGCAGTACTTC	CASSSPYEQYF
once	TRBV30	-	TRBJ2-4	TGTGCCTGGAGTGCGGGGGCCAAAAACATTCAGTACTTC	CAWSAGAKNIQYF
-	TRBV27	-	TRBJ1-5	TGTGCCAGCAGTTTTGAGGGGTTCGGCAATCAGCCCCAGCATTTT	CASSFEGFGNQPQHF
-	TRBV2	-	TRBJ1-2	TGTGCCAGCAGTGAAACGCGGGGAGCCAACTATGGCTACACCTTC	CASSETRGANYGYTF
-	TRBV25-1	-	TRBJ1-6	TGTGCCAGCAGTGATCAAAGCTCCTATAATTCACCCCTCCACTTT	CASSDQSSYNSPLHF
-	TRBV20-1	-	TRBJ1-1	TGCAGTGCTCCGGTGAACACTGAAGCTTTCTTT	CSAPVNTEAFF
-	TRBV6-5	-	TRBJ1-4	TGTGCCAGCAGTTACATCGGGTTAGGGATGCAAAAACTGTTTTTT	CASSYIGLGMQKLFF
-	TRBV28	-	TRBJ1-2	TGTGCCAGCAGTCGTCCGGGGAATGGCTACACCTTC	CASSRPGNGYTF
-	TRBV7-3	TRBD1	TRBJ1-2	TGTGCCAGCAGCCCGACCGGGACAGGGGGCAACTATGGCTACACCTTC	CASSPTGTGGNYGYTF
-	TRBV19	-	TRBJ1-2	TGTGCCAGTAGTCTGGGGACAACCAATTATGGCTACACCTTC	CASSLGTTNYGYTF
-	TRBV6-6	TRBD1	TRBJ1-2	TGTGCCAGCAGTTCCACCCAGGGGGCTGAATATGGCTACACCTTC	CASSSTQGAEYGYTF
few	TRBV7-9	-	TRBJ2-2	TGTGCCAGCAGCTTAGCGCTTTACACCGGGGAGCTGTTTTTT	CASSLALYTGELFF
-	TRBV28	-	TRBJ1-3	TGTGCCAGCGTTGAAAGCTCTGGAAACACCATATATTTT	CASVESSGNTIYF
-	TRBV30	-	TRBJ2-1	TGTGCCTGGAGGGGGAACAATGAGCAGTTCTTC	CAWRGNNEQFF
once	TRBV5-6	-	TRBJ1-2	TGTGCCAGCAGCCAGGCCACCGGGACACTAAACTATGGCTACACCTTC	CASSQATGTLNYGYTF
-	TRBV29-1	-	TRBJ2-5	TGCAGCATACCGGGAGGGGGCGCCGAGACCCAGTACTTC	CSIPGGGAETQYF
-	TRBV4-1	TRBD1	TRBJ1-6	TGCGCCAGCAGCCTTACCGGGACAGGGGTAACCCTGGGCTCACCCCTCCACTTT	CASSLTGTGVTLGSPLHF
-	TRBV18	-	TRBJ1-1	TGTGCCAGCTCAGAAACTCGTACAGGCCTTGAAGCTTTCTTT	CASSETRTGLEAFF
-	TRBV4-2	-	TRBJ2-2	TGTGCCAGCAGCCAAGATCTTCACACCGGGGAGCTGTTTTTT	CASSQDLHTGELFF
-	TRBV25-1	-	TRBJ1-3	TGTGCCAGCAGTGGAGACAGCCAGACTACCTCTGGAAACACCATATATTTT	CASSGDSQTTSGNTIYF
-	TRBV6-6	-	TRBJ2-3	TGTGCCAGCAGTTACTCTGACCCGGAGGCAGATACGCAGTATTTT	CASSYSDPEADTQYF
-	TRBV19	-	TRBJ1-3	TGTGCCAGTAGTATAAGGTCTGCTGGAAACACCATATATTTT	CASSIRSAGNTIYF